These T cell receptor beta chains were read from a single sample in a study of blood T cell repertoires in COVID-19. Sequencing was performed with immunoSEQ multiplex PCR; in TCRdb, only in-frame clones are kept and a portion is missing. The data contain 110,000 to 150,000 clones, more than 70% of them seen just once; the ten biggest clones take up over 9.5%. The sequenced sample consisted of peripheral blood. These receptors all come from a man between 45 and 60 years old with active or convalescent COVID-19. CDR3s include the opening cysteine and the closing phenylalanine or tryptophan. A D gene is named only where the DNA matches it firmly. Size is stated for part of the rows, as once, few or many counts, or as a class when the clone is expanded.

J gene	clone size	D gene	V gene	CDR3 DNA	CDR3 protein
TRBJ1-5	-	-	TRBV6-1	TGTGCCAGCAACGCGGTAAATAGCAATCAGCCCCAGCATTTT	CASNAVNSNQPQHF
TRBJ2-1	-	-	TRBV14	TGTGCCAGCAGCCATGTTCAGGGCGTGAATGAGCAGTTCTTC	CASSHVQGVNEQFF
TRBJ2-7	few	-	TRBV28	TGTGCCAGCAGTTTTTCGGTCGAGCAGTACTTC	CASSFSVEQYF
TRBJ2-3	-	-	TRBV6-5	TGTGCCAGCAGCGGACAGAGACGTCTGGATACGCAGTATTTT	CASSGQRRLDTQYF
TRBJ2-3	-	-	TRBV9	TGTGCCAGCAGCGTATTCTCCACAGATACGCAGTATTTT	CASSVFSTDTQYF
TRBJ2-3	-	TRBD2	TRBV14	TGTGCCAGCAGCCGGCTAGCGGAAGGCAAGGGTACGCAGTATTTT	CASSRLAEGKGTQYF
TRBJ2-1	-	-	TRBV3-1/TRBV3-2	TGTGCCAGCAGCCCTTTCGGTGAAGGGACTGGTAAATACAATGAGCAGTTCTTC	CASSPFGEGTGKYNEQFF
TRBJ2-1	-	TRBD2	TRBV11-2	TGTGCCAGCAGTTTAGGCGCTAGCGGGAGCAATGAGCAGTTCTTC	CASSLGASGSNEQFF
TRBJ2-3	-	TRBD1	TRBV5-1	TGCGCCAGCAGCTCGGGACAGGGGACAGATACGCAGTATTTT	CASSSGQGTDTQYF
TRBJ1-5	-	TRBD1	TRBV6-2/TRBV6-3	TGTGCCAGCAGTTCAAGACAGGGGGGTCAGCCCCAGCATTTT	CASSSRQGGQPQHF
TRBJ2-7	-	TRBD1	TRBV27	TGTGCCAGCAGACTCGGACAGGGAAGGACCGAGCAGTACTTC	CASRLGQGRTEQYF
TRBJ1-1	-	-	TRBV30	TGTGCCTGGAGCAGACAGTCAGCTGAAGCTTTCTTT	CAWSRQSAEAFF
TRBJ2-5	-	-	TRBV19	TGTGCCAGTATGTCCCAGGGAGGAGTGGGGACCCAGTACTTC	CASMSQGGVGTQYF
TRBJ2-2	-	TRBD1	TRBV27	TGTGCCAGCAGTAGAGGGGGCTGGGACACCGGGGAGCTGTTTTTT	CASSRGGWDTGELFF
TRBJ1-2	-	TRBD1	TRBV29-1	TGCAGCGTGGAGCCCCGGGGACAGGGATGGGGCTACACCTTC	CSVEPRGQGWGYTF
TRBJ1-5	once	-	TRBV15	TGTGCCACCAGCAGAGATCGGCAGGTGAATCAGCCCCAGCATTTT	CATSRDRQVNQPQHF
TRBJ1-2	-	-	TRBV9	TGTGCCAGCAGCACCCCCCCGACTTCTAACTATGGCTACACCTTC	CASSTPPTSNYGYTF
TRBJ2-1	-	-	TRBV7-2	TGTGCCAGCAGCTGGGACAACTCCTACAATGAGCAGTTCTTC	CASSWDNSYNEQFF
TRBJ2-5	-	-	TRBV29-1	TGCAGCGTTAACGGGGGAGAGACCCAGTACTTC	CSVNGGETQYF
TRBJ2-3	once	TRBD2	TRBV18	TGTGCCAGCTCACCACGCGGGGGACCGGGAATAAATACGCAGTATTTT	CASSPRGGPGINTQYF
TRBJ2-7	-	-	TRBV12-3/TRBV12-4	TGTGCCAGCAGTCCGGACTTAAACTACGAGCAGTACTTC	CASSPDLNYEQYF
TRBJ2-5	-	TRBD1	TRBV6-2/TRBV6-3	TGTGCCAGCAGCACGACAGGGAACCAAGAGACCCAGTACTTC	CASSTTGNQETQYF
TRBJ2-5	-	TRBD2	TRBV5-1	TGCGCCAGCAGCTTGGGGGGACTAGGCGAAGAGACCCAGTACTTC	CASSLGGLGEETQYF
TRBJ2-4	-	-	TRBV29-1	TGCAGCGTTGCTCCTCTCGAAAACATTCAGTACTTC	CSVAPLENIQYF
TRBJ2-3	-	-	TRBV10-1	TGCGCCAGCAGTGATGGTAGCTCCGTTACCACAGATACGCAGTATTTT	CASSDGSSVTTDTQYF
TRBJ1-3	-	TRBD1	TRBV29-1	TGCAGCGCCTCCGACAGGGCTGGAAACACCATATATTTT	CSASDRAGNTIYF
TRBJ1-2	-	-	TRBV19	TGTGCCAGGGGCAGGGTAAACACCTTC	CARGRVNTF
TRBJ1-2	-	-	TRBV7-9	TGTGCCAGCAGACATAATGGCCCGAATAACTATGGCTACACCTTC	CASRHNGPNNYGYTF
TRBJ1-1	once	-	TRBV29-1	TGCAGCGGGGGGCGCGGCACTGAAGCTTTCTTT	CSGGRGTEAFF
TRBJ1-2	once	-	TRBV24-1	TGTGCCACCAGTGATTTAACCAGAAACTATGGCTACACCTTC	CATSDLTRNYGYTF
TRBJ1-1	-	-	TRBV6-5	TGTGCCAGCAGTTTCCCCGGGAACACTGAAGCTTTCTTT	CASSFPGNTEAFF
TRBJ2-7	-	TRBD1	TRBV6-5	TGTGCCAGCAGTCGGGGACAGGGGCTGTACGAGCAGTACTTC	CASSRGQGLYEQYF
TRBJ2-1	-	TRBD2	TRBV5-6	TGTGCCAGCAGCTACCTAGCGGAAAGCTCCTACAATGAGCAGTTCTTC	CASSYLAESSYNEQFF
TRBJ1-4	-	TRBD1	TRBV7-9	TGTGCCAGCAGCTTAAGGCGCGGGACAGTTGCAACTAATGAAAAACTGTTTTTT	CASSLRRGTVATNEKLFF
TRBJ2-3	-	-	TRBV27	TGTGCCAGCAGTTTGTACTCGACAAGAGATACGCAGTATTTT	CASSLYSTRDTQYF
TRBJ1-2	few	-	TRBV9	TGTGCCAGCAGCGTAGGATTCGCACAGGGCTACACCTTC	CASSVGFAQGYTF
TRBJ2-4	-	-	TRBV9	TGTGCCAGCAGCGTAGATGGTTGGACTGACAAAAACATTCAGTACTTC	CASSVDGWTDKNIQYF
TRBJ2-5	-	-	TRBV5-5	TGTGCCAGCAGCTTGCGGGGTCCCCAAGAGACCCAGTACTTC	CASSLRGPQETQYF
TRBJ1-2	few	TRBD1	TRBV19	TGTGCCAGTAGTATTGGGACAGCCAACTATGGCTACACCTTC	CASSIGTANYGYTF
TRBJ2-1	few	TRBD1	TRBV2	TGTGCCAGCAGAGAACAGGGACAGGTTATCTACAATGAGCAGTTCTTC	CASREQGQVIYNEQFF
TRBJ2-6	-	TRBD1	TRBV5-4	TGTGCCAGCAGCTTGGCCAGGGGGACAGGGGAAGATTCGGTGGTCAACGTCCTGACTTTC	CASSLARGTGEDSVVNVLTF
TRBJ2-3	-	-	TRBV6-1	TGTGCCAGCAGTGAAGCGAGGGTAGAGGGGGGCACAGATACGCAGTATTTT	CASSEARVEGGTDTQYF
TRBJ2-3	-	-	TRBV5-1	TGCGCCAGCAGCTTGAGTCAGTCCACAGATACGCAGTATTTT	CASSLSQSTDTQYF
TRBJ1-5	-	TRBD1	TRBV20-1	TGCAGTGCTAGTAGACAGGGGAGTGATCAGCCCCAGCATTTT	CSASRQGSDQPQHF
TRBJ1-3	once	-	TRBV28	TGTGCCAGCAGTCCAATGGAGGGTCTGCCTGGAAACACCATATATTTT	CASSPMEGLPGNTIYF
TRBJ1-6	-	-	TRBV28	TGTGCCAGCAGTTTTCTGGAGTACCTCCACTTT	CASSFLEYLHF
TRBJ2-3	-	-	TRBV11-1	TGTGCCAGCAGCCACGGACAGCAAGATACGCAGTATTTT	CASSHGQQDTQYF
TRBJ2-7	-	TRBD2	TRBV5-1	TGCGCCAGCAGCTTGGGGCTAGCGGATCCCTCCTACGAGCAGTACTTC	CASSLGLADPSYEQYF
TRBJ2-7	-	-	TRBV7-9	TGTGCCAGACTCTACGAGCAGTACTTC	CARLYEQYF
TRBJ2-7	-	-	TRBV29-1	TGCAGCGCCGCGAAGAACTACGAGCAGTACTTC	CSAAKNYEQYF
TRBJ2-1	-	-	TRBV3-1/TRBV3-2	TGTGCCAGCAGAAAGACTACAAGCTCCTACAATGAGCAGTTCTTC	CASRKTTSSYNEQFF
TRBJ2-7	-	-	TRBV28	TGTGCCAGCAGGACCGGGGGGCCCTACGAGCAGTACTTC	CASRTGGPYEQYF
TRBJ1-1	-	-	TRBV5-8	TGTGCCAGCAGCCCGCGGGGGGGAGCTGAAGCTTTCTTT	CASSPRGGAEAFF
TRBJ2-7	few	TRBD1	TRBV4-3	TGCGCCAGCAGCCAAGGCGCCAGGGGACAGTACGAGCAGTACTTC	CASSQGARGQYEQYF
TRBJ1-5	-	TRBD1	TRBV28	TGTGCCAGCAGCAACTCCGGGACAGGGGGCAATCAGCCCCAGCATTTT	CASSNSGTGGNQPQHF